Following are 5 T cell receptor beta chains from one sample sequenced in a study of blood T cell repertoires in COVID-19. Clones were read by immunoSEQ multiplex PCR, and TCRdb kept only the in-frame ones, dropping some. The sample has 130,000 or so clones, approximately 79% seen once. Sequencing used PBMCs or T cells enriched from blood (not recorded which). Receptors originate from a man in his forties with acute COVID-19.

This chain connects TRBV29-1 to TRBJ2-7, with TRBD1 matching 7 bases. Germline CDR1 SQVTM, CDR2 ANQGSEA. The CDR3 is 14 residues long. V was pared by 5 bases and J by 0 bases, with 7 bases of the junction left unmatched. The CDR3 nucleotides read TGCAGCGTTAACGGACAGGCCAACTCCTACGAGCAGTACTTC. This encodes CSVNGQANSYEQYF.

CDR3 nucleotides: TGTGCCAGCAGCTTGGACAGGTTCTATGGCTACACCTTC. Protein: CASSLDRFYGYTF. The chain is built from TRBV7-9 and TRBJ1-2; TRBD1 aligns across 7 bases. The CDR3 is 13 amino acids. J was trimmed by 4 bases and V by 3 bases; bases with no gene match: 2. Germline V gives CDR1 SEHNR, CDR2 FQNEAQ (reference sequence).

Details on this clone: Additional DNA sequences in this sample encode the identical CDR3. The chain recombines TRBV29-1 with TRBJ1-2, with 7 bases aligning to TRBD1. The length of the CDR3 is 12 residues. Germline loops: CDR1 SQVTM, CDR2 ANQGSEA. V lost 6 bases, J lost 2 bases, and 3 bases stayed unmatched. CDR3 residues: CSVPTGNYGYTF. The CDR3 DNA reads TGCAGCGTCCCGACAGGGAACTATGGCTACACCTTC.

The chain employs TRBV27 and TRBJ1-1; D remains ambiguous. The V end was cut by 5 bases, the J end by 3 bases, with 13 bases between. The CDR3 covers 14 residues. Germline assignment: CDR1 MNHEY and CDR2 SMNVEV (reference sequence). The CDR3 loop reads CASSPASGYTEAFF. The CDR3, as DNA: TGTGCCAGCAGTCCCGCCTCAGGATACACTGAAGCTTTCTTT.

The chain uses TRBV7-9 and TRBJ2-3; the match to TRBD2 covers 10 bases. CDR3 length: 16 amino acids. The J segment lost 0 bases and the V segment lost 5 bases, leaving 5 bases of the junction unmatched. Germline CDR1 and CDR2: SEHNR and FQNEAQ (reference sequence). CDR3 residues: CASSDMGLASTDTQYF. Here the CDR3 DNA reads TGTGCCAGCAGCGATATGGGACTAGCGAGCACAGATACGCAGTATTTT.